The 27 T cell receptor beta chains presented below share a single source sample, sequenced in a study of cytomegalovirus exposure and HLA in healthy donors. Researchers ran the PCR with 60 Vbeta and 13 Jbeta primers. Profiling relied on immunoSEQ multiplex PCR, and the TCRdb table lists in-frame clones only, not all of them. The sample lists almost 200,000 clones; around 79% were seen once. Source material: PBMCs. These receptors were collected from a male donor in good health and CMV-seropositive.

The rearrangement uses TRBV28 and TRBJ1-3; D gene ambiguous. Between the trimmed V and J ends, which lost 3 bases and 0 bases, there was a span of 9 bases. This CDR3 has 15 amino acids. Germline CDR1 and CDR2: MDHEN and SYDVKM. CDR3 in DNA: TGTGCCAGCAGTTTCCGGGTTTACTCTGGAAACACCATATATTTT. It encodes CASSFRVYSGNTIYF.

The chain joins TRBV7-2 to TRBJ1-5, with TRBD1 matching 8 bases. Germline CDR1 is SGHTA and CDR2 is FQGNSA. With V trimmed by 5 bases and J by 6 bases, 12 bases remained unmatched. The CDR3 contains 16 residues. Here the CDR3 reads CASSPDGQGGLQPQHF. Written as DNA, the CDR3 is TGTGCCAGCAGCCCCGATGGACAGGGCGGACTTCAGCCCCAGCATTTT.

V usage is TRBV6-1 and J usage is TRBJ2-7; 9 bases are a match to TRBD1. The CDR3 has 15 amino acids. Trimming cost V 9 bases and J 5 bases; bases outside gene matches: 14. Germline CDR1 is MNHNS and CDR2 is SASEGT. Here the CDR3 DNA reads TGTGCCAGTTCCTTACCGGGACAGGGAAACCACGAGCAGTACTTC. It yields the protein CASSLPGQGNHEQYF.

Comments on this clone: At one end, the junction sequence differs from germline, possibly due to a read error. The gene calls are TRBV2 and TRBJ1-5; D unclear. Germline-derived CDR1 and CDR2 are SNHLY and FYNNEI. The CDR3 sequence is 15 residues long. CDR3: CASSEGAYSNQPRHF. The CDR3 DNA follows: TGTGCCAGCAGTGAAGGTGCTTATAGCAATCAGCCCCGGCATTTT.

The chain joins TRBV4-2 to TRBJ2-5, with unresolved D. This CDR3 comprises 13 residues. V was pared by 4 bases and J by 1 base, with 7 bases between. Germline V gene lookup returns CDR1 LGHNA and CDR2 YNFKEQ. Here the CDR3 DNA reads TGTGCCAGCAGCCCCGAGTCCCAAGAGACCCAGTACTTC. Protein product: CASSPESQETQYF.

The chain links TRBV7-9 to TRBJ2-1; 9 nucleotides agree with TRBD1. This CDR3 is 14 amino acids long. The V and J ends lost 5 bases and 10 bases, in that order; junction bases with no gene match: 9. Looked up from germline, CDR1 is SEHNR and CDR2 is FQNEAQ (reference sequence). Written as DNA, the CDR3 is TGTGCCAGCAGCCGACGGGACAGGGCCAGCGAGCAGTTCTTC. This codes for CASSRRDRASEQFF.

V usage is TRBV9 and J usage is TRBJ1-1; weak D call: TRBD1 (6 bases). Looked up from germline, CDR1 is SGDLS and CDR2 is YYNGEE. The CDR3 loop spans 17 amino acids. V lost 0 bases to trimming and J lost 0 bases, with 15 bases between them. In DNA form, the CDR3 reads TGTGCCAGCAGCGTAGGTCTTAGGTGGGACATGAACACTGAAGCTTTCTTT. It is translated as CASSVGLRWDMNTEAFF.

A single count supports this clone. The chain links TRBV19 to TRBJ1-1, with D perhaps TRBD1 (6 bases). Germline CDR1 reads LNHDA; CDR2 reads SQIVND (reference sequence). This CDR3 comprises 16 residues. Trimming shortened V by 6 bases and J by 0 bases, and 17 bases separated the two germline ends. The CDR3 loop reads CASSDQRGGLNTEAFF. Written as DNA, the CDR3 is TGTGCCAGTAGCGACCAACGCGGGGGGCTGAACACTGAAGCTTTCTTT.

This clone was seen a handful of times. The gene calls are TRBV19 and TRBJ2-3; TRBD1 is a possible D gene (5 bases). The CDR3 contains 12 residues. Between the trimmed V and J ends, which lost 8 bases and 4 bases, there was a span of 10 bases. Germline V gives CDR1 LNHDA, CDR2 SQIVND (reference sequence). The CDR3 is CASQGRADTQYF. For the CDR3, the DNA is TGTGCCAGTCAGGGTCGCGCAGATACGCAGTATTTT.

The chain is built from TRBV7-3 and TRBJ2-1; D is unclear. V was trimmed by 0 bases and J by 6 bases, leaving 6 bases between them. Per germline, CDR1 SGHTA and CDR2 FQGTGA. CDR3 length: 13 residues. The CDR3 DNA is TGTGCCAGCAGCTTAACAACTTTCAATGAGCAGTTCTTC. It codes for CASSLTTFNEQFF. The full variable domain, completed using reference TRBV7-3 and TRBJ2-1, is GAGVSQTPSNKVTEKGKYVELRCDPISGHTALYWYRQSLGQGPEFLIYFQGTGAADDSGLPNDRFFAVRPEGSVSTLKIQRTERGDSAVYLCASSLTTFNEQFFGPGTRLTVL.

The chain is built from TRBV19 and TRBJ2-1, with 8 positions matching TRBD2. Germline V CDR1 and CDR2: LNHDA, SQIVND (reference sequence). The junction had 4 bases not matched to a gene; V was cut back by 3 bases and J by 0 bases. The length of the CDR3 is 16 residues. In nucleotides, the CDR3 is TGTGCCAGTAGTATCACTAGCGGAGGCTCCTACAATGAGCAGTTCTTC. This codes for CASSITSGGSYNEQFF.

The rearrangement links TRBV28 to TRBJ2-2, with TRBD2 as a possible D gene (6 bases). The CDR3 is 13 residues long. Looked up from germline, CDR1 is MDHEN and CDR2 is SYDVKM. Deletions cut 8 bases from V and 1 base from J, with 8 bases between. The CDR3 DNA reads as TGTGCCAGCGGAGGGGTGAACACCGGGGAGCTGTTTTTT. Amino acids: CASGGVNTGELFF.

Here the CDR3 DNA reads TGTGCCAGCTCACCGGGACTAGCTCAAAATGAGCAGTTCTTC. It translates to CASSPGLAQNEQFF. The chain couples TRBV18 to TRBJ2-1; 9 bases are a match to TRBD2. CDR1 is KGHSH and CDR2 is LQKENI in the germline V gene. The trim removed 3 bases at V and 7 bases at J, leaving 4 bases unmatched. There are 14 residues in the CDR3. The variable domain in full, with the rest retrieved from reference TRBV18 and TRBJ2-1, is NAGVMQNPRHLVRRRGQEARLRCSPMKGHSHVYWYRQLPEEGLKFMVYLQKENIIDESGMPKERFSAEFPKEGPSILRIQQVVRGDSAAYFCASSPGLAQNEQFFGPGTRLTVL.

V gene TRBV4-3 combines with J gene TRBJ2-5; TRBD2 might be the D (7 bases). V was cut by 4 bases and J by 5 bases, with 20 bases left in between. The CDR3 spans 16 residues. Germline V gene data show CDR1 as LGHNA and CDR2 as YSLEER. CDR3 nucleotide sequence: TGCGCCAGCAGCCCCCGTTTAACGGGGGGCTCGGAGACCCAGTACTTC. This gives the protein CASSPRLTGGSETQYF.

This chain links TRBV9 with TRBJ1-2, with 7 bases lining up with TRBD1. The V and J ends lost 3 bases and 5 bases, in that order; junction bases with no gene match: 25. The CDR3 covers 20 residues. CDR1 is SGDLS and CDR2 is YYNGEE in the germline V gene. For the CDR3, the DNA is TGTGCCAGCAGCGGCCGGGACAGTTCTTTTAGGCACTTGAACGAGTATGGCTACACCTTC. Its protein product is CASSGRDSSFRHLNEYGYTF. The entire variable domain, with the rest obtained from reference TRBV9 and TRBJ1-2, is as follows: DSGVTQTPKHLITATGQRVTLRCSPRSGDLSVYWYQQSLDQGLQFLIQYYNGEERAKGNILERFSAQQFPDLHSELNLSSLELGDSALYFCASSGRDSSFRHLNEYGYTFGSGTRLTVV.

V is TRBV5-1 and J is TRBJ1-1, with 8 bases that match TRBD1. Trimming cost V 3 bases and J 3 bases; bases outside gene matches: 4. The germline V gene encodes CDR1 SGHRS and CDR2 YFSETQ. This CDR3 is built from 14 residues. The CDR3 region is CASSSVQGDTEAFF. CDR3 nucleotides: TGCGCCAGCAGCTCTGTACAGGGGGACACTGAAGCTTTCTTT.

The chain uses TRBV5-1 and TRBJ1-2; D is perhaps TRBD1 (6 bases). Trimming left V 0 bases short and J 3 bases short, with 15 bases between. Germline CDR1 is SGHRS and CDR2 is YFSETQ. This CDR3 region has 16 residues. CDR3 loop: CASSLGGHPSDYGYTF. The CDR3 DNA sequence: TGCGCCAGCAGCTTGGGGGGACACCCCTCAGACTATGGCTACACCTTC. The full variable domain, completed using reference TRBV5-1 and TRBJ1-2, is KAGVTQTPRYLIKTRGQQVTLSCSPISGHRSVSWYQQTPGQGLQFLFEYFSETQRNKGNFPGRFSGRQFSNSRSEMNVSTLELGDSALYLCASSLGGHPSDYGYTFGSGTRLTVV.

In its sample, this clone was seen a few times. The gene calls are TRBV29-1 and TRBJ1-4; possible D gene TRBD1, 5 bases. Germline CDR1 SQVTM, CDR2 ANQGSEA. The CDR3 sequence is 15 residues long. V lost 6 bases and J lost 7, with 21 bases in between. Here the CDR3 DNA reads TGCAGCGTGCTGCAGGGCCTAACTCCTTTTGAAAAACTGTTTTTT. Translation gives CSVLQGLTPFEKLFF.

Here the CDR3 reads CASSLGTGPGEAFF. CDR3 bases: TGTGCCAGCAGCTTAGGGACAGGGCCGGGAGAAGCTTTCTTT. The rearrangement links TRBV7-2 to TRBJ1-1; 8 bases fit TRBD1. V gave up 1 base and J gave up 8 bases; unmatched junction bases: 6. The germline gives CDR1 SGHTA, CDR2 FQGNSA. The CDR3 is 14 amino acids. The full variable domain, its missing parts supplied by reference TRBV7-2 and TRBJ1-1, is GAGVSQSPSNKVTEKGKDVELRCDPISGHTALYWYRQSLGQGLEFLIYFQGNSAPDKSGLPSDRFSAERTGGSVSTLTIQRTQQEDSAVYLCASSLGTGPGEAFFGQGTRLTVV.

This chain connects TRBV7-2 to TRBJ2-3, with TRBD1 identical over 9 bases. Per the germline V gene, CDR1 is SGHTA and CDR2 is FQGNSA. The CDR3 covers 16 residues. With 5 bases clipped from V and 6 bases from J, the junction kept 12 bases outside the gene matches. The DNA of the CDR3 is TGTGCCAGCAGCCCCGACGGCACAGGGGGCGCGGATACGCAGTATTTT. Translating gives CASSPDGTGGADTQYF.

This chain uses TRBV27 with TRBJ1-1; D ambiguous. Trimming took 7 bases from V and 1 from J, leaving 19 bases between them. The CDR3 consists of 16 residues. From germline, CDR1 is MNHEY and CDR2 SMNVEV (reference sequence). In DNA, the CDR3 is TGTGCCAGCAAGCTAAGCGGGTATGTCGCGAACACTGAAGCTTTCTTT. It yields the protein CASKLSGYVANTEAFF.

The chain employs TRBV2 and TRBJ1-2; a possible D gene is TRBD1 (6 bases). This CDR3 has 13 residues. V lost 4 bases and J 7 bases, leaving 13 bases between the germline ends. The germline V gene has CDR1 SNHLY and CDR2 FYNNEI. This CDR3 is CASSGGQGGGYTF. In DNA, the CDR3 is TGTGCCAGCAGTGGGGGGCAGGGTGGTGGCTACACCTTC.

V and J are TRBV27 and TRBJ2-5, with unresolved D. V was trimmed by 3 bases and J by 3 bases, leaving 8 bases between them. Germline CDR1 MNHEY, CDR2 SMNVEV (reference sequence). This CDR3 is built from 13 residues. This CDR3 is CASSLREKETQYF. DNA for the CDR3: TGTGCCAGCAGTTTGCGAGAAAAAGAGACCCAGTACTTC.

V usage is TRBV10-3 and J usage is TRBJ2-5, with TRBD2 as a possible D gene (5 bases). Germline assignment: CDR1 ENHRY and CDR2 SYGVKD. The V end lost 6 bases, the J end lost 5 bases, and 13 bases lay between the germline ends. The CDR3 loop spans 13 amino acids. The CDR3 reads CAIRGGPGETQYF. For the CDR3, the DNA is TGTGCCATCAGGGGCGGGCCGGGGGAGACCCAGTACTTC.

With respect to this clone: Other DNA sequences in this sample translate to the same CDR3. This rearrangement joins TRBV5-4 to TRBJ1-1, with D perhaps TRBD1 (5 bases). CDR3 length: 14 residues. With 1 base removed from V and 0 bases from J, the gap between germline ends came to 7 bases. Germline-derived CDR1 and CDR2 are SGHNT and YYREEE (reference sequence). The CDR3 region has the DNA TGTGCCAGCAGCTTGCAGGGTATGAACACTGAAGCTTTCTTT. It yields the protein CASSLQGMNTEAFF.

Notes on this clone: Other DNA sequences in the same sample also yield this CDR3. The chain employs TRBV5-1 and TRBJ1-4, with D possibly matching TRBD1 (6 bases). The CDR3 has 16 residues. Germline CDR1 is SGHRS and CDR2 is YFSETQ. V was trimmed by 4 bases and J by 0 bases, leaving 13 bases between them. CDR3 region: CASSPGQSTTNEKLFF. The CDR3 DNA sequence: TGCGCCAGCAGCCCCGGACAGTCTACAACTAATGAAAAACTGTTTTTT.

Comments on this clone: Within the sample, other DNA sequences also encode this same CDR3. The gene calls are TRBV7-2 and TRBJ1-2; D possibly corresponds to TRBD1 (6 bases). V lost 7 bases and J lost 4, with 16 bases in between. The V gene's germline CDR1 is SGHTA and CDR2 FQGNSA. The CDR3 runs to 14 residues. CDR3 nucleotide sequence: TGTGCCAGCACAATAGACAGGCAGATCTATGGCTACACCTTC. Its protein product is CASTIDRQIYGYTF.